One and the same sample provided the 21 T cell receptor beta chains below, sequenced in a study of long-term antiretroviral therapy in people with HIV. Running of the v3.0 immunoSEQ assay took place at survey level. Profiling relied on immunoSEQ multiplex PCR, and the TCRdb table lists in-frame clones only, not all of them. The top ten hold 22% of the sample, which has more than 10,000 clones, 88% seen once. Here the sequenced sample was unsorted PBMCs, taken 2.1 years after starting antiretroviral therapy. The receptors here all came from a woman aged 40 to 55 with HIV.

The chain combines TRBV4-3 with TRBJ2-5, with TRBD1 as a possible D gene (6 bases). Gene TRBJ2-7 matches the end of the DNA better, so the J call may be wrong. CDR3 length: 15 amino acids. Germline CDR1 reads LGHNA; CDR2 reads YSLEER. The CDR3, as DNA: TGCGCCAGCAGCCTTATCCAGGGGTCCCCCTACGAGCAGTACTTC. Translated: CASSLIQGSPYEQYF.

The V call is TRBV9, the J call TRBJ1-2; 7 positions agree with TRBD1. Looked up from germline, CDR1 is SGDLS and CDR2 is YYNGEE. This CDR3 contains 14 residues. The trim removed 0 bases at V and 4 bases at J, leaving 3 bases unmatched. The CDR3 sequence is CASSVGGGSYGYTF. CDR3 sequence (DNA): TGTGCCAGCAGCGTAGGAGGGGGCAGCTATGGCTACACCTTC. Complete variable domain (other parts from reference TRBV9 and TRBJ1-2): DSGVTQTPKHLITATGQRVTLRCSPRSGDLSVYWYQQSLDQGLQFLIQYYNGEERAKGNILERFSAQQFPDLHSELNLSSLELGDSALYFCASSVGGGSYGYTFGSGTRLTVV.

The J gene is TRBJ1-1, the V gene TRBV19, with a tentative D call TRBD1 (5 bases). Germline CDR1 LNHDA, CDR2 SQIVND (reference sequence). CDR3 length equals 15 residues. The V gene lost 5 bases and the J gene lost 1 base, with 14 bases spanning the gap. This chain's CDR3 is CASSLETDANTEAFF. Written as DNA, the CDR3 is TGTGCCAGTAGTCTCGAGACAGACGCGAACACTGAAGCTTTCTTT. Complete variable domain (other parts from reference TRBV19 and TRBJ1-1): DGGITQSPKYLFRKEGQNVTLSCEQNLNHDAMYWYRQDPGQGLRLIYYSQIVNDFQKGDIAEGYSVSREKKESFPLTVTSAQKNPTAFYLCASSLETDANTEAFFGQGTRLTVV.

This CDR3 is CASSEEWTGVEKLFF. In DNA, the CDR3 is TGTGCCAGCAGTGAAGAATGGACAGGGGTTGAAAAACTGTTTTTT. The genes are TRBV2 and TRBJ1-4, with TRBD1 identical over 9 bases. After removal of 1 base from V and 7 bases from J, the junction contained 4 bases not matched to a gene. This CDR3 region has 15 residues. Germline CDR1 SNHLY, CDR2 FYNNEI.

CDR3 DNA: TGTGCCAGCAGTCCCGACGGTAGCAATCAGCCCCAGCATTTT. It is translated as CASSPDGSNQPQHF. J is TRBJ1-5 and V is TRBV6-5, with no clear D. Germline CDR1 and CDR2: MNHEY and SVGAGI. Trimming stripped 5 bases from V and 0 bases from J, with 8 bases between. CDR3 length: 14 amino acids.

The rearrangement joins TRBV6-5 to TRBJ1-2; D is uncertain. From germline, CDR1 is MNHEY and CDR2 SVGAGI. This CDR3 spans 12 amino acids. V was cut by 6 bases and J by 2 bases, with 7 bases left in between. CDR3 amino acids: CASSRGNYGYTF. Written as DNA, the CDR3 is TGTGCCAGCAGCCGCGGAAACTATGGCTACACCTTC.

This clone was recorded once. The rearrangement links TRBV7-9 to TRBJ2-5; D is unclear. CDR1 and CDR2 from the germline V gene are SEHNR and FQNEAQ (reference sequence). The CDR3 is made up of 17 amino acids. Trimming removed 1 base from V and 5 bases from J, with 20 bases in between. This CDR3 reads CASSLGNRRRELETQYF. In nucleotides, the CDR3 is TGTGCCAGCAGCTTAGGAAACCGTCGACGCGAGTTGGAGACCCAGTACTTC.

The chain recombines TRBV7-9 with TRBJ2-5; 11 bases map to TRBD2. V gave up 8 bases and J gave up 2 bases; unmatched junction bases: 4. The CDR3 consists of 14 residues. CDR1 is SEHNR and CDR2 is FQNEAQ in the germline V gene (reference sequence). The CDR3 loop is CASRSGGGQETQYF. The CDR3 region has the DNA TGTGCCAGCCGTAGCGGGGGGGGTCAAGAGACCCAGTACTTC.

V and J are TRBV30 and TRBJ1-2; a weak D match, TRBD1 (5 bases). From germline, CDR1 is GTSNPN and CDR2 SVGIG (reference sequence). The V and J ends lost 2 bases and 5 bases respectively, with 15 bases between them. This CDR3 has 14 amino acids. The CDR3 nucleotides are TGTGCCTGGAGTACCGGGAGGGGAGGGTATGGCTACACCTTC. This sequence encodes CAWSTGRGGYGYTF. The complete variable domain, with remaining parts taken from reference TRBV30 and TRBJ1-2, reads SQTIHQWPATLVQPVGSPLSLECTVEGTSNPNLYWYRQAAGRGLQLLFYSVGIGQISSEVPQNLSASRPQDRQFILSSKKLLLSDSGFYLCAWSTGRGGYGYTFGSGTRLTVV.

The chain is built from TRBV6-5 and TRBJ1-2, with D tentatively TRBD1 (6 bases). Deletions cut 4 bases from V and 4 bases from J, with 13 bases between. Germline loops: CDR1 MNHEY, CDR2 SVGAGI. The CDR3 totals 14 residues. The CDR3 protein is CASSWDGQPYGYTF. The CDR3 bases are TGTGCCAGCAGTTGGGATGGACAGCCCTATGGCTACACCTTC.

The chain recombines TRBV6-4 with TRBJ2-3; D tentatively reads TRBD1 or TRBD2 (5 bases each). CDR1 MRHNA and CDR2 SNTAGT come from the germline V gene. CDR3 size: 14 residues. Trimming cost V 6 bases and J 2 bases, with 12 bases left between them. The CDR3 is CASSPGTHTDTQYF. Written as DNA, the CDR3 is TGTGCCAGCAGCCCGGGGACGCACACAGATACGCAGTATTTT.

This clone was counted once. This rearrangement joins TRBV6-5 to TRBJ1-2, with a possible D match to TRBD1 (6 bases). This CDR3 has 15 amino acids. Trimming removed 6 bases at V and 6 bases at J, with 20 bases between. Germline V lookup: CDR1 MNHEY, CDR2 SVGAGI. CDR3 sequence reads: CASSRGRGGLDGYTF. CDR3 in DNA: TGTGCCAGCAGCCGCGGGAGGGGGGGTTTGGATGGCTACACCTTC.

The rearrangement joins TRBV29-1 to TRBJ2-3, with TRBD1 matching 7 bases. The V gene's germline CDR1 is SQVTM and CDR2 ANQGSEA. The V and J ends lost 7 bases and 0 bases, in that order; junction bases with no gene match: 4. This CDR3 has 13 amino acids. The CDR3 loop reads CSGAGGSTDTQYF. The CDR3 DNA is TGCAGCGGTGCAGGGGGTAGCACAGATACGCAGTATTTT.

CDR3 DNA: TGTGCCAGCAGACCACACCTCGGACAGGGCAGAGCTAACTATGGCTACACCTTC. It encodes CASRPHLGQGRANYGYTF. V is TRBV27 and J is TRBJ1-2; 8 positions agree with TRBD1. The CDR3 sequence is 18 residues long. CDR1 MNHEY and CDR2 SMNVEV come from the germline V gene (reference sequence). V dropped 6 bases and J dropped 0; count of bases not matched to a gene: 15.

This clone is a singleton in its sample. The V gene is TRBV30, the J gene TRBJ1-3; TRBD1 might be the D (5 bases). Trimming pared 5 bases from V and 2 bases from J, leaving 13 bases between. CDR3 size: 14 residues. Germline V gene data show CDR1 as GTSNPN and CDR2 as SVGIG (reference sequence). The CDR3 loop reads CAWAEGNPGNTIYF. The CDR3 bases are TGTGCCTGGGCAGAGGGGAATCCTGGAAACACCATATATTTT.

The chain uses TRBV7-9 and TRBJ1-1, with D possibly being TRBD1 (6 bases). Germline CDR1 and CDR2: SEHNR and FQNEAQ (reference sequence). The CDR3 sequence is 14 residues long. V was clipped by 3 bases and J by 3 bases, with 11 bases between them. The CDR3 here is CASSLGGADTEAFF. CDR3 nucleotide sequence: TGTGCCAGCAGCTTGGGGGGGGCCGACACTGAAGCTTTCTTT.

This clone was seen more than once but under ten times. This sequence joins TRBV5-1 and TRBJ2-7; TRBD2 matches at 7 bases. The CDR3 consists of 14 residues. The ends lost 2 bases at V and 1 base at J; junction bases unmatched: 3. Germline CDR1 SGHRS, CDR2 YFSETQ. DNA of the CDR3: TGCGCCAGCAGCTTAGCGGGGCTGTCCTACGAGCAGTACTTC. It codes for CASSLAGLSYEQYF.

CDR3 coding DNA: TGTGCCAGTAGTTCTAGCATAACAGACGTCTATGGCTACACCTTC. This encodes CASSSSITDVYGYTF. The chain uses TRBV19 and TRBJ1-2; D gene unclear. The germline V and J ends were trimmed by 5 bases and 4 bases, with 17 bases remaining between them. CDR1 and CDR2 (germline): LNHDA, SQIVND (reference sequence). This CDR3 is 15 amino acids long.

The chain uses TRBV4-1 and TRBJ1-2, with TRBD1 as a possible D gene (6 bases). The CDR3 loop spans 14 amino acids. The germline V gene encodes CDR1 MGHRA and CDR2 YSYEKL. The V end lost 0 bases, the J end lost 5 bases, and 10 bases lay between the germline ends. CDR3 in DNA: TGCGCCAGCAGCCAAGACGGAGGGGGATATGGCTACACCTTC. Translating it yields CASSQDGGGYGYTF.

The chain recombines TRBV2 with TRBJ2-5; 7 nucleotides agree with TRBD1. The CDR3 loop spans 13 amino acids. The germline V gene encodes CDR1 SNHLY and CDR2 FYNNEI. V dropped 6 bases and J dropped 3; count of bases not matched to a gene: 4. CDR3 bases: TGTGCCAGCAGCCCACAGGGGAAAGAGACCCAGTACTTC. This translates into CASSPQGKETQYF.

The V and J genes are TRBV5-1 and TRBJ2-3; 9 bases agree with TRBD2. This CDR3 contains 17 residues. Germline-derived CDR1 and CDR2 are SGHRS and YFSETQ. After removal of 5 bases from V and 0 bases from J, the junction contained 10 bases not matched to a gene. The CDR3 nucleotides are TGCGCCAGCAGGGTTTTAAGCGGGGGGCCTAGCACAGATACGCAGTATTTT. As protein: CASRVLSGGPSTDTQYF. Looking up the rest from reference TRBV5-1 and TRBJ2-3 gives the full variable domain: KAGVTQTPRYLIKTRGQQVTLSCSPISGHRSVSWYQQTPGQGLQFLFEYFSETQRNKGNFPGRFSGRQFSNSRSEMNVSTLELGDSALYLCASRVLSGGPSTDTQYFGPGTRLTVL.